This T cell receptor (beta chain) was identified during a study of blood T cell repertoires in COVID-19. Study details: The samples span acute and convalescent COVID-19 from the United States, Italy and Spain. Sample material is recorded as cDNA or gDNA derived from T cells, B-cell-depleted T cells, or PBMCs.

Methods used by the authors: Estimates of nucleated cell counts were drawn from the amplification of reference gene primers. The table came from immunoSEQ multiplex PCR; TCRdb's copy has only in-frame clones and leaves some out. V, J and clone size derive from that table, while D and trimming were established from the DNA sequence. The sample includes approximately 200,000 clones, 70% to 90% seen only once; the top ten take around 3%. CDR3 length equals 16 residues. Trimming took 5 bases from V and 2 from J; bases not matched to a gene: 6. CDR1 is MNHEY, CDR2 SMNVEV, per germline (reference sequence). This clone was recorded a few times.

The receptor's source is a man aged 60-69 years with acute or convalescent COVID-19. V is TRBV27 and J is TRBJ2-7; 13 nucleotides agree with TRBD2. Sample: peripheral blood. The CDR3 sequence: CASSPLLAGGPYEQYF. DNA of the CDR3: TGTGCCAGCAGTCCATTACTAGCGGGAGGGCCCTACGAGCAGTACTTC.